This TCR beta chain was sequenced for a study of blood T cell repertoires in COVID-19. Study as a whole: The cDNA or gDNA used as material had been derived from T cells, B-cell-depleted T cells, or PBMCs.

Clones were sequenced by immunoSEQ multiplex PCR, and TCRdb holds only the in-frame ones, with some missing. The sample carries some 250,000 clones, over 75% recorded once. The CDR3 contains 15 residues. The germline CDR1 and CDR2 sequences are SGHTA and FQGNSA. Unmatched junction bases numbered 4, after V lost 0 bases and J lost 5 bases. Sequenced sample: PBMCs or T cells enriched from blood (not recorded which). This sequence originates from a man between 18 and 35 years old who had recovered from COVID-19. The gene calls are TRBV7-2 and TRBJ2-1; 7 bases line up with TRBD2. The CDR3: CASSLARGDHNEQFF. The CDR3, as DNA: TGTGCCAGCAGCTTAGCCCGGGGGGATCACAATGAGCAGTTCTTC. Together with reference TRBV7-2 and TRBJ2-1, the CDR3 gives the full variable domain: GAGVSQSPSNKVTEKGKDVELRCDPISGHTALYWYRQSLGQGLEFLIYFQGNSAPDKSGLPSDRFSAERTGGSVSTLTIQRTQQEDSAVYLCASSLARGDHNEQFFGPGTRLTVL.